The 14 T cell receptor beta chains reported below all come from one sample, sequenced in a study of shared clonotypes between healthy human individuals. Sequenced by immunoSEQ multiplex PCR; TCRdb stores in-frame clones only, minus some. The sample gives 2,500,000 or so clones, roughly 90% of which show up once; about 0.36% is in the top ten. Sequencing input: naive CD4+ T cells from PBMCs. Subset given: CD45RA+ positively selected. The receptors derive from a man aged 18 to 29 in good health. Some clones in this sample may be carry-over from other donors' samples.

As for this clone: Other DNA sequences in this specimen translate into the identical CDR3. The chain links TRBV19 to TRBJ2-5; weak D call: TRBD2 (6 bases). Germline CDR1 LNHDA, CDR2 SQIVND (reference sequence). The CDR3 sequence is 12 residues long. Trimming took off 4 bases at V and 5 bases at J, with 8 bases between the two ends. CDR3 bases: TGTGCCAGTAGTAGAGGGAGGGAGACCCAGTACTTC. Encoded protein: CASSRGRETQYF.

This sequence joins TRBV4-2 and TRBJ1-1; 7 nucleotides line up with TRBD1. CDR1 and CDR2 (germline): LGHNA, YNFKEQ. V was pared by 5 bases and J by 1 base, with 10 bases of the junction left unmatched. This CDR3 is 16 amino acids long. CDR3 sequence (DNA): TGTGCCAGCAGCTTACTAGGGACAGTCAGGAACACTGAAGCTTTCTTT. This encodes CASSLLGTVRNTEAFF.

The rearrangement joins TRBV4-1 to TRBJ2-3, with a weak D call TRBD1 (6 bases). Germline V gives CDR1 MGHRA, CDR2 YSYEKL. V lost 4 bases to trimming and J lost 5 bases, with 25 bases between them. The CDR3 is 18 residues long. Here the CDR3 DNA reads TGCGCCAGCAGCCTTGATGTCAGGGGCTCTTCAGGAGGAGATACGCAGTATTTT. It encodes CASSLDVRGSSGGDTQYF.

V is TRBV19 and J is TRBJ2-1; D is perhaps TRBD2 (6 bases). The V end was cut by 3 bases, the J end by 7 bases, with 13 bases between. Per germline, CDR1 LNHDA and CDR2 SQIVND (reference sequence). CDR3 length: 14 residues. Written as DNA, the CDR3 is TGTGCCAGTAGTATCCAGGAGGGCTTAAATGAGCAGTTCTTC. It specifies CASSIQEGLNEQFF. The full variable domain, its missing parts supplied by reference TRBV19 and TRBJ2-1, is DGGITQSPKYLFRKEGQNVTLSCEQNLNHDAMYWYRQDPGQGLRLIYYSQIVNDFQKGDIAEGYSVSREKKESFPLTVTSAQKNPTAFYLCASSIQEGLNEQFFGPGTRLTVL.

The CDR3 sequence: CASQARSSYEQYF. CDR3 DNA sequence: TGTGCCAGCCAAGCCAGAAGCTCCTACGAGCAGTACTTC. V and J are TRBV6-6 and TRBJ2-7; D remains unclear. This CDR3 comprises 13 residues. Trimming shortened V by 8 bases and J by 0 bases, and 11 bases separated the two germline ends. Germline V lookup: CDR1 MNHNY, CDR2 SVGAGI (reference sequence).

This clone was counted a single time. The CDR3 DNA is TGTGCCAGCACCTTTACTGGGGGCGCGTATGGCTACACCTTC. Translating it yields CASTFTGGAYGYTF. The gene calls are TRBV6-5 and TRBJ1-2, with D tentatively TRBD1 (6 bases). The germline gives CDR1 MNHEY, CDR2 SVGAGI. The CDR3 loop spans 14 amino acids. V was shortened by 7 bases and J by 5 bases, with 17 bases between the two germline ends.

The chain joins TRBV4-1 to TRBJ2-7, with 9 bases aligning to TRBD2. The CDR3 is 16 residues long. Trimming at V came to 4 bases and at J to 2 bases, leaving 9 bases not matched to a gene. From germline, CDR1 is MGHRA and CDR2 YSYEKL. The CDR3 DNA reads as TGCGCCAGCAGCCGGACGGGCGGGGGGGGACCCTACGAGCAGTACTTC. Amino acids: CASSRTGGGGPYEQYF.

CDR3 residues: CASSDPGKERTEAFF. The CDR3 region has the DNA TGTGCCAGCAGCGATCCAGGGAAGGAGAGAACTGAAGCTTTCTTT. The gene calls are TRBV28 and TRBJ1-1; D is perhaps TRBD1 (5 bases). Germline V gene lookup returns CDR1 MDHEN and CDR2 SYDVKM. Between the trimmed V and J ends, which lost 6 bases and 5 bases, there was a span of 19 bases. The CDR3 consists of 15 residues.

The J gene is TRBJ2-6, the V gene TRBV30, with D tentatively TRBD1 (6 bases). This CDR3 contains 15 residues. Germline V gives CDR1 GTSNPN, CDR2 SVGIG (reference sequence). Trimming removed 3 bases at V and 0 bases at J, with 9 bases between. The CDR3 coding sequence is TGTGCCTGGAGGGGGGCCTTCTCTGGGGCCAACGTCCTGACTTTC. Translating gives CAWRGAFSGANVLTF.

The chain joins TRBV7-3 to TRBJ2-3; no reliable D call. CDR1 SGHTA and CDR2 FQGTGA come from the germline V gene. This CDR3 has 13 residues. Deletions cut 5 bases from V and 4 bases from J, with 10 bases between. Here the CDR3 reads CASSLETSDTQYF. DNA for the CDR3: TGTGCCAGCAGCCTGGAAACATCAGATACGCAGTATTTT.

This chain connects TRBV9 to TRBJ2-7, with TRBD2 as a possible D gene (6 bases). V was shortened by 3 bases and J by 1 base, with 14 bases between the two germline ends. This CDR3 is built from 15 residues. Looked up from germline, CDR1 is SGDLS and CDR2 is YYNGEE. The CDR3 spells CASSAHPGLSYEQYF. Here the CDR3 DNA reads TGTGCCAGCAGCGCGCACCCGGGACTGTCCTACGAGCAGTACTTC.

This sequence joins TRBV19 and TRBJ2-1; 16 positions match TRBD2. This CDR3 has 17 amino acids. Germline V gene data show CDR1 as LNHDA and CDR2 as SQIVND (reference sequence). With 10 bases clipped from V and 4 bases from J, the junction kept 10 bases outside the gene matches. CDR3 nucleotides: TGTGCCACCCACCCCGGGACTAGCGGGAGGGCATACAATGAGCAGTTCTTC. This gives the protein CATHPGTSGRAYNEQFF.

Turning to this clone: Within the sample, other DNA sequences also encode this same CDR3. The V gene is TRBV19, the J gene TRBJ2-5; D ambiguous. This CDR3 comprises 12 residues. With 3 bases removed from V and 5 bases from J, the gap between germline ends came to 7 bases. The germline CDR1 and CDR2 sequences are LNHDA and SQIVND (reference sequence). The CDR3: CASSIQGETQYF. CDR3 coding DNA: TGTGCCAGTAGTATCCAAGGGGAGACCCAGTACTTC.

The chain combines TRBV5-6 with TRBJ1-1; 8 bases align to TRBD1. This CDR3 region has 14 residues. V dropped 2 bases and J dropped 5; count of bases not matched to a gene: 5. Germline V gene sequence: CDR1 SGHDT, CDR2 YYEEEE. CDR3 sequence (DNA): TGTGCCAGCAGCTTTTTCAGGGGGCTTACTGAAGCTTTCTTT. Translating it yields CASSFFRGLTEAFF.